The source of this T cell receptor (beta chain) is a study of blood T cell repertoires in COVID-19. The germline V gene encodes CDR1 SSHAT and CDR2 FNYEAQ (reference sequence). The CDR3 runs to 15 residues. Trimming at V came to 5 bases and at J to 5 bases, leaving 8 bases not matched to a gene. Sequencing was performed with immunoSEQ multiplex PCR; in TCRdb, only in-frame clones are kept and a portion is missing. The table includes about 300,000 clones, about four fifths detected once. The gene calls are TRBV7-7 and TRBJ2-1; TRBD1 matches at 8 bases. This sequence originates from a woman in her forties or fifties with acute or convalescent COVID-19. Sequencing was done on a sample of peripheral blood. In nucleotides, the CDR3 is TGTGCCAGCAGCCAGGGGGCAGGGAAAGACAATGAGCAGTTCTTC. The encoded protein is CASSQGAGKDNEQFF. The full variable domain, in which reference TRBV7-7 and TRBJ2-1 provide the parts outside the CDR3, is GAGVSQSPRYKVTKRGQDVTLRCDPISSHATLYWYQQALGQGPEFLTYFNYEAQPDKSGLPSDRFSAERPEGSISTLTIQRTEQRDSAMYRCASSQGAGKDNEQFFGPGTRLTVL.